Sequencing of this TCR beta chain was carried out in a study of T cells in Graves' hyperthyroidism and ophthalmopathy. Authors of the study amplified TCR beta CDR3 regions from RNA transcripts. RT-PCR in the first round (using the HTBI primer set) targeted the TCR CDR3. TCRdb reprocessed the multiplex PCR reads with MiXCR, giving one entry per CDR3 protein. The repertoire holds under 350,000 distinct CDR3 sequences, with about a sixth as singletons. The length of the CDR3 is 18 residues. V lost 5 bases and J 0 bases, leaving 22 bases between the germline ends. This clonotype occurred a few times. Its antigen is currently unknown. Study-wide results and caveats: Most thyroid clonotypes expanded above 0.001 appeared in blood too.

Material for sequencing was blood. This receptor was obtained from a woman in her sixties or seventies with Graves' ophthalmopathy. The rearrangement joins TRBV12-3 or TRBV12-4 to TRBJ1-1; D gene unclear. The CDR3 bases are TGTGCCAGCAGTCCGGAGATCTGGTCGGTACAATTGAACACTGAAGCTTTCTTT. This translates into CASSPEIWSVQLNTEAFF.